This TCR beta chain was identified during a study of Graves' ophthalmopathy and Graves' hyperthyroidism. Study-wide background: If no ophthalmopathy appeared within 18 months of follow-up, hyperthyroidism was termed stable. Study-wide results and caveats: Blood was where most expanded thyroid clonotypes above 0.001 frequency also turned up. At about 70% sensitivity and 72.22% specificity, the model predicted progression of the ophthalmopathy.

Orbital computed tomography, thyroid ultrasound, TRAb, serum thyroxine and clinical symptoms formed the basis of diagnosis. Beta-chain TCR CDR3 regions were amplified from RNA transcripts. After a first-round RT-PCR with HTBI primers, a second-round multiplex PCR was run. MiXCR, run by TCRdb on the multiplex PCR reads, gives a single entry per CDR3 protein. In the table there are around 590,000 distinct CDR3 sequences, approximately 35% of which are singletons. V trimming: 5 bases; J trimming: 5 bases; junction bases outside the gene matches: 11. The CDR3 loop spans 16 amino acids. Germline-derived CDR1 and CDR2 are SGHTA and FQGNSA. On this clonotype: What it recognizes is unknown.

J is TRBJ1-2 and V is TRBV7-2; 10 positions match TRBD1. The sequence was collected from an adult man with Graves' hyperthyroidism. Sequenced input: peripheral blood or thyroid tissue (not recorded which). CDR3 in amino acids: CASSPPRTGGYYGYTF. CDR3 DNA: TGTGCCAGCAGCCCCCCGCGGACAGGGGGTTATTATGGCTACACCTTC.